The entry below describes one T cell receptor beta chain. Its antigen specificity is not known. No base qualities exist here, and no much larger clone lies one base off it. These data come from a study of patients and donors after allogeneic stem cell transplantation (TCRdb year 2020). Sequences LNHDA (CDR1) and SQIVND (CDR2) are obtained from the germline V gene (reference sequence). From its cysteine to its phenylalanine, the CDR3 spans 15 amino acids. The sequence is cut down to CDR3 DNA, 45 bases in frame from base 1. V loses 3 bases at its end and J loses 9 bases; junction bases beyond the gene matches: 9. The library was made by RT-PCR. The listed sequencing device is NextSeq 550. TCRdb took the public reads, trimmed them with fastp at Q25, ran MiXCR for clone calling and kept in-frame beta chains. For every CDR3 protein sequence, its rows merge into one entry that carries the most common genes and DNA. For this sample there are around 240,000 distinct CDR3 sequences; 14% appear just once. The ten largest clones add up to approximately 10% of the sample.

The sample comprised blood, either unsorted or a sorted T cell fraction (not recorded which). This TCR came from a human donor who was either an allogeneic HSCT recipient or a stem cell or donor lymphocyte infusion donor (not recorded which). It is not recorded whose cells these are; they may come from a transplant donor. The chain links TRBV19 with TRBJ2-5, with 11 bases in between that match TRBD2. The nucleotide sequence reads as follows: TGTGCCAGTAGTATTAGGACTAGCGGGCAGGGGGCCCAGTACTTC. Its translation reads: CASSIRTSGQGAQYF.